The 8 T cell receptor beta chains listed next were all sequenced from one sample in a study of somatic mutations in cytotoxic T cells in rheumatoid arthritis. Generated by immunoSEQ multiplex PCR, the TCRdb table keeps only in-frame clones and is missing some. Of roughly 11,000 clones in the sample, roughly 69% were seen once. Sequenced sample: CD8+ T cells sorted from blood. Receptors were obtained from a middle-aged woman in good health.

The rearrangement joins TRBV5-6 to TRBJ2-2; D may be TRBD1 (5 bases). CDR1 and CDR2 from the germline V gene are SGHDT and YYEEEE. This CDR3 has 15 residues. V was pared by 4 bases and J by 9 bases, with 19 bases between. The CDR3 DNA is TGTGCCAGCAGCGGGCAGGGCTCTGGCGACCGGGAGCTGTTTTTT. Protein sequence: CASSGQGSGDRELFF.

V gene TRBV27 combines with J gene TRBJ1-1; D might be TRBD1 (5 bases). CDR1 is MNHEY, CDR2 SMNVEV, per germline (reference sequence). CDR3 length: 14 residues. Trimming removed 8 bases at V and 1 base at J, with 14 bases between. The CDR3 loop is CASRGTYWNTEAFF. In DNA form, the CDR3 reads TGTGCCAGCCGGGGGACTTATTGGAACACTGAAGCTTTCTTT.

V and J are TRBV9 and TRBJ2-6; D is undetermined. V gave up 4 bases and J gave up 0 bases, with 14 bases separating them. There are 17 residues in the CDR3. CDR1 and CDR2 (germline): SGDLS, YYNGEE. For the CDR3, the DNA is TGTGCCAGCAGCCCAGGAGTAATCCACTCTGGGGCCAACGTCCTGACTTTC. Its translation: CASSPGVIHSGANVLTF.

CDR3 region: CASSSVGGRTEAFF. CDR3 nucleotides: TGTGCCAGCAGTTCCGTAGGGGGGCGAACTGAAGCTTTCTTT. V gene TRBV6-5 combines with J gene TRBJ1-1, with D perhaps TRBD1 (6 bases). This CDR3 comprises 14 residues. Between the trimmed V and J ends, which lost 4 bases and 5 bases, there was a span of 14 bases. Germline V gives CDR1 MNHEY, CDR2 SVGAGI.

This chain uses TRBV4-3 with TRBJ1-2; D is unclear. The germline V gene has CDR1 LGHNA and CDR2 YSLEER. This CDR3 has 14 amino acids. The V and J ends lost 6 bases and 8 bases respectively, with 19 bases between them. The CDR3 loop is CASSPTLGRSGYTF. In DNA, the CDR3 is TGCGCCAGCAGTCCCACCCTCGGACGTTCGGGCTACACCTTC.

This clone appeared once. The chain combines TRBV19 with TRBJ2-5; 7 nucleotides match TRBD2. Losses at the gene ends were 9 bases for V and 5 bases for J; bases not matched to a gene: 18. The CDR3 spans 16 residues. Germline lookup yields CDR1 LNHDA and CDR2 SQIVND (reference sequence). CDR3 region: CASTDMEGGPWETQYF. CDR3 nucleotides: TGTGCCAGCACGGACATGGAGGGAGGGCCGTGGGAGACCCAGTACTTC.

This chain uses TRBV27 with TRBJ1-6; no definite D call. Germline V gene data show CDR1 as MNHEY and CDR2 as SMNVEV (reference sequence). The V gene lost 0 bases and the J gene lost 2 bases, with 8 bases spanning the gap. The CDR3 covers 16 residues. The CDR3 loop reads CASSLSSVPYNSPLHF. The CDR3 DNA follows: TGTGCCAGCAGTTTATCGTCGGTTCCCTATAATTCACCCCTCCACTTT.

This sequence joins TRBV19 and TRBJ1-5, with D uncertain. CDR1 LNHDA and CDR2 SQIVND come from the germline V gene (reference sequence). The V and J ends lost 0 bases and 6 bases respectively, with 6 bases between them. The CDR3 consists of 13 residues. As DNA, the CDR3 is TGTGCCAGTAGTATAGAAGGCGGTCAGCCCCAGCATTTT. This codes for CASSIEGGQPQHF. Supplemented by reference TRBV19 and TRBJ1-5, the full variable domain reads DGGITQSPKYLFRKEGQNVTLSCEQNLNHDAMYWYRQDPGQGLRLIYYSQIVNDFQKGDIAEGYSVSREKKESFPLTVTSAQKNPTAFYLCASSIEGGQPQHFGDGTRLSIL.